These 32 T cell receptor beta chains originate from one sample sequenced in a study of identical twins. MiXCR was run by TCRdb on the 5' RACE reads, yielding one entry per CDR3 protein. This table holds approximately 590,000 distinct CDR3 sequences, 7.5% to 10% found once. The same specimen was also included in a second study, on yellow fever vaccine responses in identical twins.

The sequenced sample was PBMCs. These receptors originate from a woman aged 18-29 years in good health.

This clonotype was recorded a few times. The chain carries TRBV7-8 and TRBJ1-4; D unresolved. The V gene's germline CDR1 is SGHVS and CDR2 FQNEAQ. CDR3 size: 15 residues. V gave up 1 base and J gave up 3 bases, with 9 bases separating them. CDR3 protein: CASSLVDAANEKLFF. The CDR3 DNA follows: TGTGCCAGCAGCTTAGTGGACGCAGCTAATGAAAAACTGTTTTTT.

This clonotype was picked up a small number of times. J is TRBJ2-7 and V is TRBV28, with 13 positions matching TRBD2. CDR1 is MDHEN, CDR2 SYDVKM, per germline. Trimming at V came to 6 bases and at J to 6 bases, leaving 8 bases not matched to a gene. The CDR3 has 15 amino acids. CDR3 sequence: CASSLRTSGSSEQYF. The DNA of the CDR3 is TGTGCCAGCAGCCTCCGGACTAGCGGGAGTTCCGAGCAGTACTTC.

This clonotype was seen repeatedly, ten times or more. The chain has TRBV12-3 or TRBV12-4 and TRBJ1-6; tentative D call: TRBD1 (5 bases). V gave up 3 bases and J gave up 4 bases, with 13 bases separating them. The CDR3 is 16 amino acids. The CDR3 DNA follows: TGTGCCAGCAGTTTGGGGACGGATCTTTATAATTCACCCCTCCACTTT. This translates into CASSLGTDLYNSPLHF.

CDR3 in amino acids: CASSSSGWNTGELFF. In nucleotides, the CDR3 is TGTGCCAGCAGTTCGTCGGGTTGGAACACCGGGGAGCTGTTTTTT. This rearrangement joins TRBV12-3 or TRBV12-4 to TRBJ2-2, with D unclear. Trimming left V 4 bases short and J 1 base short, with 10 bases between. This CDR3 has 15 residues.

The chain joins TRBV6-1 to TRBJ2-5, with a tentative D call TRBD2 (7 bases). The V and J ends lost 2 bases and 7 bases respectively, with 14 bases between them. From germline, CDR1 is MNHNS and CDR2 SASEGT. The CDR3 has 14 amino acids. The CDR3 nucleotides are TGTGCCAGCAGTGAAATTGGGGGGGCAGGGACCCAGTACTTC. It specifies CASSEIGGAGTQYF.

This clonotype has a count of ten or more. The rearrangement links TRBV6-4 to TRBJ2-1, with D perhaps assigned TRBD1 or TRBD2 (5 bases each). Trimming stripped 5 bases from V and 8 bases from J, with 13 bases between. Germline CDR1 and CDR2: MRHNA and SNTAGT. This CDR3 has 13 amino acids. CDR3 DNA: TGTGCCAGCAGTCCGGGACCCATGGATGAGCAGTTCTTC. This codes for CASSPGPMDEQFF.

The gene calls are TRBV30 and TRBJ2-1, with D unclear. CDR3 length equals 12 residues. Germline CDR1 GTSNPN, CDR2 SVGIG (reference sequence). Trimming left V 1 base short and J 8 bases short, with 9 bases between. The DNA for the CDR3 is TGTGCCTGGAGTGCCTCTTACTATGAGCAGTTCTTC. It is translated as CAWSASYYEQFF.

This clonotype has ten or more counts. This chain uses TRBV5-1 with TRBJ1-2; 7 bases are a match to TRBD1. The germline gives CDR1 SGHRS, CDR2 YFSETQ. This CDR3 spans 15 amino acids. Trimming took 4 bases from V and 8 from J; bases not matched to a gene: 14. In DNA form, the CDR3 reads TGCGCCAGCAGCGCCGGGGACAGTCCTTCCTCCGGCTACACCTTC. Translating it yields CASSAGDSPSSGYTF.

This clonotype was recorded a few times. The rearrangement uses TRBV7-2 and TRBJ2-3, with TRBD2 as a possible D gene (6 bases). The V gene's germline CDR1 is SGHTA and CDR2 FQGNSA. This CDR3 region has 15 residues. V was clipped by 1 base and J by 2 bases, with 10 bases between them. CDR3 sequence: CASSLGGKNTDTQYF. DNA for the CDR3: TGTGCCAGCAGCTTAGGCGGGAAGAACACAGATACGCAGTATTTT.

The rearrangement uses TRBV20-1 and TRBJ2-3; tentative D call: TRBD1 (6 bases). V lost 3 bases to trimming and J lost 0 bases, with 10 bases between them. Germline V gene sequence: CDR1 DFQATT, CDR2 SNEGSKA (reference sequence). This CDR3 has 14 amino acids. DNA for the CDR3: TGCAGTGCTAGTGGACAGAGTAGCACAGATACGCAGTATTTT. It is translated as CSASGQSSTDTQYF.

This clonotype has a handful of counts. The CDR3 region is CAITEGPNHEQYF. DNA of the CDR3: TGTGCCATCACCGAGGGACCGAACCACGAGCAGTACTTC. The J gene is TRBJ2-7, the V gene TRBV10-3, with D possibly called TRBD1 or TRBD2 (5 bases each). CDR1 and CDR2 from the germline V gene are ENHRY and SYGVKD. The V end lost 7 bases, the J end lost 5 bases, and 15 bases lay between the germline ends. This CDR3 has 13 amino acids.

This clonotype was seen a handful of times. The gene calls are TRBV20-1 and TRBJ2-1; possible D gene TRBD2, 6 bases. Trimming removed 3 bases from V and 7 bases from J, with 16 bases in between. In germline, CDR1 is DFQATT, CDR2 SNEGSKA (reference sequence). The CDR3 runs to 14 residues. Here the CDR3 reads CSASAGRTNNEQFF. The CDR3 DNA sequence: TGCAGTGCTAGTGCCGGGAGAACTAATAATGAGCAGTTCTTC.

A few counts support this clonotype. The chain is built from TRBV7-8 and TRBJ1-5; TRBD1 matches 9 bases. With 5 bases clipped from V and 4 bases from J, the junction kept 9 bases outside the gene matches. CDR3 length: 16 residues. Looked up from germline, CDR1 is SGHVS and CDR2 is FQNEAQ. CDR3 sequence reads: CASSHRTGEVNQPQHF. DNA of the CDR3: TGTGCCAGCAGCCATCGGACAGGGGAGGTGAATCAGCCCCAGCATTTT.

This clonotype was detected many times. The chain joins TRBV7-2 to TRBJ2-5, with 9 bases matching TRBD1. The CDR3 runs to 15 residues. In germline, CDR1 is SGHTA, CDR2 FQGNSA. J gave up 4 bases and V 5 bases, and 8 bases lay outside the gene matches. CDR3: CASSPNTGGSETQYF. The CDR3 nucleotides are TGTGCCAGCAGCCCTAATACAGGGGGCTCAGAGACCCAGTACTTC.

There are a few counts of this clonotype. The rearrangement uses TRBV18 and TRBJ2-2, with TRBD1 matching over 10 bases. The CDR3 runs 19 residues. Germline lookup yields CDR1 KGHSH and CDR2 LQKENI. Trimming at V came to 4 bases and at J to 4 bases, leaving 15 bases not matched to a gene. CDR3 in amino acids: CASSQRPNRQGAGTGELFF. CDR3 DNA: TGTGCCAGCTCACAACGCCCGAACCGACAGGGGGCAGGCACCGGGGAGCTGTTTTTT. The full variable domain, in which reference TRBV18 and TRBJ2-2 provide the parts outside the CDR3, is NAGVMQNPRHLVRRRGQEARLRCSPMKGHSHVYWYRQLPEEGLKFMVYLQKENIIDESGMPKERFSAEFPKEGPSILRIQQVVRGDSAAYFCASSQRPNRQGAGTGELFFGEGSRLTVL.

The rearrangement uses TRBV9 and TRBJ2-2; D gene uncertain. The CDR3 has 13 residues. V lost 1 base, J lost 4 bases, and 5 bases lay in between. CDR1 and CDR2 (germline): SGDLS, YYNGEE. The chain's CDR3 is CASSVIATGELFF. Written as DNA, the CDR3 is TGTGCCAGCAGCGTAATAGCCACCGGGGAGCTGTTTTTT.

J is TRBJ1-5 and V is TRBV3-1, with D possibly being TRBD1 (6 bases). V was cut by 4 bases and J by 5 bases, with 12 bases left in between. The germline gives CDR1 LGHDT, CDR2 YNNKEL (reference sequence). The CDR3 totals 14 residues. The CDR3 region is CASSRGPSDQPQHF. The DNA of the CDR3 is TGTGCCAGCAGCCGGGGGCCCTCGGATCAGCCCCAGCATTTT.

This clonotype appeared many times. This chain uses TRBV12-3 or TRBV12-4 with TRBJ2-3; 7 bases line up with TRBD2. This CDR3 region has 15 residues. Trimming removed 3 bases from V and 4 bases from J; junction bases left unmatched: 7. CDR3: CASSFGGGGADTQYF. CDR3 sequence (DNA): TGTGCCAGCAGTTTCGGCGGGGGAGGGGCAGATACGCAGTATTTT.

CDR3 sequence (DNA): TGCAGTGCTAGAGAGTACGCTAGGGCTTTTCACAATGAGCAGTTCTTC. Protein product: CSAREYARAFHNEQFF. The V call is TRBV20-1, the J call TRBJ2-1; D is undetermined. This CDR3 is 16 amino acids long. Per germline, CDR1 DFQATT and CDR2 SNEGSKA (reference sequence). The V and J ends lost 0 bases and 5 bases respectively, with 17 bases between them.

The table lists this clonotype with many counts. This chain joins TRBV20-1 and TRBJ2-5; D may be TRBD1 (5 bases). The germline gives CDR1 DFQATT, CDR2 SNEGSKA (reference sequence). The CDR3 contains 15 residues. Trimming took off 0 bases at V and 4 bases at J, with 15 bases between the two ends. CDR3 amino acids: CSARDPTQGGETQYF. The DNA for the CDR3 is TGCAGTGCTAGAGATCCGACCCAGGGCGGAGAGACCCAGTACTTC.

This clonotype showed up just a few times. The CDR3 reads CATSDRLAESTDTQYF. Here the CDR3 DNA reads TGTGCCACCAGTGATCGACTAGCCGAAAGCACAGATACGCAGTATTTT. This chain connects TRBV24-1 to TRBJ2-3, with TRBD2 identical over 7 bases. The J segment lost 0 bases and the V segment lost 3 bases, leaving 5 bases of the junction unmatched. The CDR3 totals 16 residues. Germline CDR1 is KGHDR and CDR2 is SFDVKD.

In this sample, this clonotype turned up many times. The chain employs TRBV12-3 or TRBV12-4 and TRBJ1-4; D is unresolved. CDR3 length equals 13 residues. Trimming removed 3 bases from V and 7 bases from J, with 9 bases in between. The CDR3 reads CASSLVGVEKLFF. The CDR3 coding sequence is TGTGCCAGCAGTTTGGTGGGAGTTGAAAAACTGTTTTTT.

The chain employs TRBV5-5 and TRBJ2-1; 15 positions match TRBD2. Germline CDR1 SGHKS, CDR2 YYEKEE (reference sequence). The CDR3 sequence is 17 residues long. The ends lost 4 bases at V and 7 bases at J; junction bases unmatched: 9. The CDR3 spells CASSTGLAGGLVNEQFF. DNA of the CDR3: TGTGCCAGCAGCACGGGACTAGCGGGGGGTCTTGTTAATGAGCAGTTCTTC. The complete variable domain, with remaining parts taken from reference TRBV5-5 and TRBJ2-1, reads DAGVTQSPTHLIKTRGQQVTLRCSPISGHKSVSWYQQVLGQGPQFIFQYYEKEERGRGNFPDRFSARQFPNYSSELNVNALLLGDSALYLCASSTGLAGGLVNEQFFGPGTRLTVL.

This chain joins TRBV20-1 and TRBJ2-1; 9 bases are shared with TRBD1. The CDR3 runs to 16 residues. Losses at the gene ends were 0 bases for V and 5 bases for J; bases not matched to a gene: 8. The germline CDR1 and CDR2 sequences are DFQATT and SNEGSKA (reference sequence). CDR3 DNA: TGCAGTGCTAGAGATATGGGGACAGGGATGCACAATGAGCAGTTCTTC. Translation: CSARDMGTGMHNEQFF.

This clonotype was seen a handful of times. The chain combines TRBV2 with TRBJ2-1; D possibly corresponds to TRBD1 (5 bases). The CDR3 has 14 amino acids. Trimming stripped 7 bases from V and 4 bases from J, with 14 bases between. From germline, CDR1 is SNHLY and CDR2 FYNNEI. The CDR3 nucleotides read TGTGCCAGCACGGTCCAGGGCGGATACAATGAGCAGTTCTTC. Its translation: CASTVQGGYNEQFF.

This clonotype has a count of ten or more. The rearrangement links TRBV7-8 to TRBJ2-1; D is perhaps TRBD2 (6 bases). This CDR3 is built from 15 residues. V lost 9 bases, J lost 0 bases, and 15 bases lay in between. Germline V gives CDR1 SGHVS, CDR2 FQNEAQ. CDR3 amino acids: CASRSGDHSYNEQFF. The DNA for the CDR3 is TGTGCCAGTAGGTCGGGGGACCACTCCTACAATGAGCAGTTCTTC. Drawing the rest from reference TRBV7-8 and TRBJ2-1, the complete variable domain is GAGVSQSPRYKVAKRGQDVALRCDPISGHVSLFWYQQALGQGPEFLTYFQNEAQLDKSGLPSDRFFAERPEGSVSTLKIQRTQQEDSAVYLCASRSGDHSYNEQFFGPGTRLTVL.

This clonotype was counted a single time. The J gene is TRBJ2-6, the V gene TRBV24-1, with 7 positions matching TRBD2. CDR1 is KGHDR, CDR2 SFDVKD, per germline. After removal of 4 bases from V and 0 bases from J, the junction contained 2 bases not matched to a gene. The CDR3 length is 16 residues. The CDR3 bases are TGTGCCACCAGTGACAGGACTAGCTCTGGGGCCAACGTCCTGACTTTC. Translation gives CATSDRTSSGANVLTF.

This clonotype was seen more than once but under ten times. The CDR3 nucleotides are TGCGGCGCCCGGGCTAGCGGTTCCTACGAGCAGTACTTC. It is translated as CGARASGSYEQYF. V is TRBV29-1 and J is TRBJ2-7, with TRBD2 matching 7 bases. The CDR3 runs to 13 residues. Per the germline V gene, CDR1 is SQVTM and CDR2 is ANQGSEA.

This clonotype has just a few counts. This rearrangement joins TRBV2 to TRBJ2-3; TRBD2 is a possible D gene (6 bases). Trimming stripped 8 bases from V and 4 bases from J, with 13 bases between. Germline loops: CDR1 SNHLY, CDR2 FYNNEI. The CDR3 has 13 amino acids. The CDR3, as DNA: TGTGCCAGCGAGCGGTCGGGAGCAGATACGCAGTATTTT. Translation: CASERSGADTQYF.

The chain employs TRBV30 and TRBJ1-5; TRBD1 is a possible D gene (5 bases). CDR3 size: 15 residues. Germline CDR1 and CDR2: GTSNPN and SVGIG (reference sequence). Trimming pared 3 bases from V and 3 bases from J, leaving 15 bases between. CDR3 in DNA: TGTGCCTGGAGGGCGGAAGGGACGACCAATCAGCCCCAGCATTTT. The encoded protein is CAWRAEGTTNQPQHF.

The chain has TRBV11-3 and TRBJ2-5; 15 bases match TRBD2. The germline gives CDR1 SGHNT, CDR2 YENEEA. With 4 bases clipped from V and 2 bases from J, the junction kept 5 bases outside the gene matches. The CDR3 consists of 17 residues. The CDR3 sequence is CASSSGLAGGTQETQYF. CDR3 nucleotide sequence: TGTGCCAGCAGCTCGGGACTAGCGGGGGGCACACAAGAGACCCAGTACTTC.

This clonotype was counted only a few times. The chain has TRBV7-8 and TRBJ2-7; 8 bases map to TRBD1. With 2 bases clipped from V and 4 bases from J, the junction kept 13 bases outside the gene matches. CDR3 length equals 17 residues. CDR1 and CDR2 from the germline V gene are SGHVS and FQNEAQ. CDR3 residues: CASSLRPSDRAEYEQYF. The CDR3 DNA reads TGTGCCAGCAGCTTAAGGCCCTCGGACAGGGCTGAATACGAGCAGTACTTC.